This TCR beta chain was sequenced during a study of human T cells and chemical hapten exposure. The length of the CDR3 is 18 residues. V lost 6 bases, J lost 2 bases, and 16 bases stayed unmatched. Total RNA extraction was carried out from unfractionated whole blood. A few counts support this clonotype. The study's library attached unique molecular identifiers to single cDNA molecules. TCRdb fed the reads into MiXCR, producing one record per CDR3 protein. The repertoire has 95,000 to 150,000 distinct CDR3 sequences, roughly 8.5% of them found once; the top ten carry more than 1.3%. V is TRBV12-3 or TRBV12-4 and J is TRBJ2-3, with 8 bases aligning to TRBD2. The TCR was taken from a human donor in good health. Some clones in this sample may be carry-over from other donors' samples. The sequencing sample was made of whole blood. CDR3 sequence: CASSSRSKLAGTTDTQYF. The DNA for the CDR3 is TGTGCCAGCAGCTCTCGTTCAAAGTTAGCGGGGACCACAGATACGCAGTATTTT.